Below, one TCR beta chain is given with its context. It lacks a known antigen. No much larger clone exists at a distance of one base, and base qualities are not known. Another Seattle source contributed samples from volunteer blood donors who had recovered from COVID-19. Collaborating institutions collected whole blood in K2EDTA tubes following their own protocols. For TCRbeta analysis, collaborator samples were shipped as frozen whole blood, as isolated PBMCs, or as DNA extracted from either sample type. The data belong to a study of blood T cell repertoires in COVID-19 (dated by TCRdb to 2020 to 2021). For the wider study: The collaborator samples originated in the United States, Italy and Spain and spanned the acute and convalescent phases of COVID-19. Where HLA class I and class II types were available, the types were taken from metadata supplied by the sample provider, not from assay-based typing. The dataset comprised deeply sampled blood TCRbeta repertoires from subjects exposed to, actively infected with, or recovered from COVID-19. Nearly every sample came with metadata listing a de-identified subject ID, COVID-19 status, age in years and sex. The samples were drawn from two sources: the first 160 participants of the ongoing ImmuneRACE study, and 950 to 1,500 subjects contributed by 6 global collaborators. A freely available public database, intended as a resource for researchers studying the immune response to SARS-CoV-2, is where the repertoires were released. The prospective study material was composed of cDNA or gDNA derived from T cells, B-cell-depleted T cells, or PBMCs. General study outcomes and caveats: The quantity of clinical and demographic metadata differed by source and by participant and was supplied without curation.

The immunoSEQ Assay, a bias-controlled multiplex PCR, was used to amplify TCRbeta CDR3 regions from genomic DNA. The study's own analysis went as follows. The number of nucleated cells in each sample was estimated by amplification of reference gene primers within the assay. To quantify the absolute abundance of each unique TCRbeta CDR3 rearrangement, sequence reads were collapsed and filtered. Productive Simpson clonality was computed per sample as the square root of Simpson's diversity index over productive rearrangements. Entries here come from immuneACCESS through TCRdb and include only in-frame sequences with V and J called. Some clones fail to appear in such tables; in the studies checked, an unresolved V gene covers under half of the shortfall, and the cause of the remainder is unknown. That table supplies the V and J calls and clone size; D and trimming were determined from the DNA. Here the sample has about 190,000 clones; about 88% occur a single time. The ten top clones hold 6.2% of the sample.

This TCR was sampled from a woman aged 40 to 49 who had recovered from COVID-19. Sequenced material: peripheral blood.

The CDR3 region reads CASSFLQAGANVLTF. The nucleotides read TGTGCCAGCAGTTTCTTACAGGCTGGGGCCAACGTCCTGACTTTC. This sequence uses TRBV28 and TRBJ2-6; possibly the D gene is TRBD1, per 5 matching bases. Via the germline V gene, CDR1 is MDHEN and CDR2 SYDVKM. V lost 3 bases and J lost 2 bases; the stretch between them is 8 bases long. Including cysteine and phenylalanine, the CDR3 has 15 amino acids. This entry keeps only the CDR3 DNA: 45 bases, framed from base 1. Reference TRBV28 and TRBJ2-6 proteins supply the regions before and after the CDR3; the full variable domain is: DVKVTQSSRYLVKRTGEKVFLECVQDMDHENMFWYRQDPGLGLRLIYFSYDVKMKEKGDIPEGYSVSREKKERFSLILESASTNQTSMYLCASSFLQAGANVLTFGAGSRLTVL.